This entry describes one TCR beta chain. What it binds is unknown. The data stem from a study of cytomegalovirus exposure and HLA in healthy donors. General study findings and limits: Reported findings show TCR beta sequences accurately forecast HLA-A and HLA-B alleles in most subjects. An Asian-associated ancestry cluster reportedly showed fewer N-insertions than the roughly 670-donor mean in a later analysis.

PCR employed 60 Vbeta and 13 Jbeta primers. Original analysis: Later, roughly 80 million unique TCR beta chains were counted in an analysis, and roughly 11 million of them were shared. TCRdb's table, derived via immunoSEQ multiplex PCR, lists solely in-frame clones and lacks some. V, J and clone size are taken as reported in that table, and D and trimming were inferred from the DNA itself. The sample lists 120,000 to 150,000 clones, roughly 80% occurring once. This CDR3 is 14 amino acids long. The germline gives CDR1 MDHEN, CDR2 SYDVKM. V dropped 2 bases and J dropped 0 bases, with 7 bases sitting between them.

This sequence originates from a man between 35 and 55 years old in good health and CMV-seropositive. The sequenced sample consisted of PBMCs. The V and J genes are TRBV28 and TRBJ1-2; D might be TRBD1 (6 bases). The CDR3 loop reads CASSLGQTNYGYTF. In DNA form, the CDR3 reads TGTGCCAGCAGTTTAGGACAGACTAACTATGGCTACACCTTC.